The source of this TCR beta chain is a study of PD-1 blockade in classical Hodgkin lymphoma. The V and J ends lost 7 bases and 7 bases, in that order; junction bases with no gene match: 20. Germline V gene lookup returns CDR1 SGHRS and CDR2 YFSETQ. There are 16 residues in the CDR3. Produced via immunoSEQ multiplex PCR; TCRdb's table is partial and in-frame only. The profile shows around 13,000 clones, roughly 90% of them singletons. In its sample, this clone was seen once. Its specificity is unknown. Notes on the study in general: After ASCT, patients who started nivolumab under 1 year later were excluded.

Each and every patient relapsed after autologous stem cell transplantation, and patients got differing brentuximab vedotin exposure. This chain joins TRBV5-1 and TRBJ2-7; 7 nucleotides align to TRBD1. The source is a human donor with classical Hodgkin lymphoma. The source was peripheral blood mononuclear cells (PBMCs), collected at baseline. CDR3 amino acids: CASGKGQHPTYDEQYF. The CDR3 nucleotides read TGCGCCAGCGGCAAGGGACAGCACCCTACGTATGATGAGCAGTACTTC.